This T cell receptor (beta chain) was obtained from a study of cytomegalovirus exposure and HLA in healthy donors. The CDR3 is 14 amino acids. Trimming left V 7 bases short and J 3 bases short, with 17 bases between. Germline V gene lookup returns CDR1 GTSNPN and CDR2 SVGIG (reference sequence). With 60 Vbeta and 13 Jbeta primers, the PCR was carried out. Here immunoSEQ multiplex PCR was the method, and the copy in TCRdb shows in-frame clones only, minus some. The sample includes around 180,000 clones, roughly 71% of them seen just once. The sequence came from a girl aged 5-17 years in good health and CMV-seronegative. The J gene is TRBJ2-3, the V gene TRBV30; tentative D call: TRBD1 (6 bases). Specimen: PBMCs. In DNA, the CDR3 is TGTGCCTACCCCGCAGGGGCGCGGACAGATACGCAGTATTTT. This translates into CAYPAGARTDTQYF. Combining the CDR3 with reference TRBV30 and TRBJ2-3 gives the whole variable domain SQTIHQWPATLVQPVGSPLSLECTVEGTSNPNLYWYRQAAGRGLQLLFYSVGIGQISSEVPQNLSASRPQDRQFILSSKKLLLSDSGFYLCAYPAGARTDTQYFGPGTRLTVL.